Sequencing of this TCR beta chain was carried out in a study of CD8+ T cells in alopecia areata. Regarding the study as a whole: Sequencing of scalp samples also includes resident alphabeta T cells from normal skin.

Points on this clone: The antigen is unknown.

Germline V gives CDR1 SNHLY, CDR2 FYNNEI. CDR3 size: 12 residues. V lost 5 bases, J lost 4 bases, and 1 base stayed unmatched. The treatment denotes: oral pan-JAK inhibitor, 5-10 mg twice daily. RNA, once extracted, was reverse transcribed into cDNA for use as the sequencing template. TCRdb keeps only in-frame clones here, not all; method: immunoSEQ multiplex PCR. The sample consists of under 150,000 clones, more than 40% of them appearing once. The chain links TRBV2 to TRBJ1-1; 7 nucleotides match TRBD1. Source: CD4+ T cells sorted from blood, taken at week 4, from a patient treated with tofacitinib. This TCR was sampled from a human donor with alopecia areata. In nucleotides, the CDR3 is TGTGCCAGCAGTAGACAGGGCACTGAAGCTTTCTTT. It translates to CASSRQGTEAFF.